This TCR beta chain was profiled in a study of cytomegalovirus exposure and HLA in healthy donors. Details on this clone: No antigen is known for it.

Study-level findings and limits: Researchers reported in a later analysis that a missense DCLRE1C variant was tied to TCR beta V- and J-gene trimming. Reportedly, fewer N-insertions than the approximately 700-donor mean appeared in an Asian-associated ancestry cluster in a later analysis.

Primers included in the PCR were 60 Vbeta and 13 Jbeta primers. Profiled with immunoSEQ multiplex PCR; TCRdb holds only in-frame clones, not every one. The sample shows approximately 100,000 clones, more than 60% of them seen only once. Donors sampled were nominally healthy, though unrecorded immune exposures were likely. CDR1 is MNHEY, CDR2 SMNVEV, per germline (reference sequence). V was pared by 8 bases and J by 6 bases, with 12 bases of the junction left unmatched. This CDR3 is 16 amino acids long. The specimen was PBMCs. This receptor was taken from a female donor in good health and CMV-seropositive. This rearrangement joins TRBV27 to TRBJ2-3; 12 positions agree with TRBD1. The CDR3: CASRTRGTGGIDTQYF. CDR3 in DNA: TGTGCCAGCCGGACAAGGGGGACAGGGGGCATCGATACGCAGTATTTT.